This TCR beta chain came from a study of shared clonotypes between healthy human individuals (TCRdb year 2020). About the full investigation: The cohort comprised a couple of women and a few men aged 18 to 49 years. For each donor, three plates each were used for CD4 naive and CD4 memory, two plates were used for CD8 naive, and one plate was used for CD8 memory. Each donor's leukapheresis produced roughly between about 0.9 and 9.5 billion PBMCs. Libraries were prepared and TCR repertoires were sequenced by different laboratories using diverse techniques, in order to increase sequencing depth and limit assay-specific biases. To estimate repertoire size and how much clonotype sharing occurs between individuals, the study deeply sequenced the blood TCR repertoires of five healthy adults.

The donors were healthy, HIV-negative adults with no recently reported acute infections or vaccinations. Every donor was a Caucasian adult residing in Nashville, Tennessee, USA. CD4+ T cells were enriched by magnetic negative selection; naive cells were then positively selected on CD45RA, and the negative fraction formed the memory subset. Blood was collected by leukapheresis, and PBMCs were isolated by Ficoll-Histopaque density gradient centrifugation and then cryopreserved in liquid nitrogen vapor phase. Analytical flow cytometry was used to check the purity and quantity of each magnetically sorted T cell population. Genomic DNA was isolated from every sorted fraction and measured by UV absorbance on a Nanodrop 2000c. Using the deep immunoSEQ assay, multiplex PCR amplified TCR CDR3 regions from genomic DNA. Extracted genomic DNA from each cell subset was spread evenly across all wells of several immunoSEQ 96-well plates, with each plate serving as a replicate. For sorted subsets, each replicate PCR was loaded with roughly 200 ng genomic DNA, equivalent to 25,000 to 35,000 T cell genomes. Purified libraries were measured with a Qubit 3.0 fluorometer, size-checked on a Bioanalyzer 2100, and measured again with the KAPA Library Quantification kit. Each immunoSEQ 96-well plate was sequenced on its own single-read 150-cycle Illumina NextSeq 550 flow cell. The authors' analysis ran thus. Because the immunoSEQ output held only junctional sequences and lacked quality scores, the filtering could not match the filtering applied to full-length reads. To assign V/J genes and CDR3, sequences were annotated against IMGT germline references using PyIR, a Python wrapper for IgBLAST v1.9. Reads with weak V/J assignments (E-value above 1e-6), missing CDR3, stop codons, out-of-frame junctions, or ambiguous translated residues were removed. A V3J clonotype was defined by an identical inferred V gene, J gene, and CDR3 amino acid sequence. Percentage overlap between repertoires was computed as shared unique clonotypes divided by the size of the smaller repertoire. Richness of each repertoire was evaluated using RTK rarefaction, the Chao1 estimator, and Recon v2.1 estimates of unobserved clonotypes. Generation probabilities were computed with OLGA for all TCRbeta clonotypes obtained by the gDNA method from a handful of donors. TCRdb retrieved this table from immuneACCESS and kept in-frame rearrangements only. Not all clones are present; in checked studies, unresolved V genes account for under half, and no reason is known for the remainder. The V and J calls and clone size come from that table; D and trimming were worked out from the DNA. Here the sample has about 1.5 million clones; 95% to 99% occur a single time. The ten largest clones capture around 0.47% of the sample.

About this clone itself: Which antigen it targets is not known. Qualities for individual bases were not recorded, and no much larger clone is one base off.

On the study overall, not on this receptor specifically: Even with the large sequencing depth, rarefaction of the sorted-subset datasets indicated that sequencing was incomplete. Because the study included only a small number of donors, the genetic and exposure-history diversity represented was limited. Roughly 5.2% of naive CD4, more than 3% of naive CD8, 2.3% of memory CD4, and more than 0.35% of memory CD8 clonotypes were shared across a few donors. Based on pairwise subsampling, the degree of clonotype sharing among donors was expected to be affected by sequencing depth. Sampling was restricted to blood, and TCR repertoires in tissues likely differ from the TCR repertoires found in blood. Naive subsets generally had larger estimated clonotype richness than memory subsets did. Clonotypes shared by all four sorted-subset donors showed higher generation probabilities than non-shared clonotypes.

Counted from cysteine to phenylalanine, this CDR3 has 15 amino acids. The kept DNA is CDR3 alone, 45 bases in frame from the first base. Reading the germline V gene (reference sequence) gives CDR1 LNHNV and CDR2 YYDKDF. The V end gives up 5 bases and the J end 2 bases, leaving 9 bases in the junction not matched to a gene. The V and J segments used are TRBV15 and TRBJ2-7, with 7 middle bases fitting TRBD1. This receptor was taken from a man aged 25 to 45 in good health. The sequenced material came from naive CD4+ T cells sorted from blood. The meaning of the sample's cell subset or site label: CD45RA+ positively selected. The CDR3 has the sequence CATSLARGSPYEQYF. In nucleotides, the sequence is TGTGCCACCAGCCTGGCCAGGGGGAGTCCCTACGAGCAGTACTTC. Reference TRBV15 and TRBJ2-7 proteins supply the regions before and after the CDR3; the full variable domain is: DAMVIQNPRYQVTQFGKPVTLSCSQTLNHNVMYWYQQKSSQAPKLLFHYYDKDFNNEADTPDNFQSRRPNTSFCFLDIRSPGLGDTAMYLCATSLARGSPYEQYFGPGTRLTVT.